Below, 11 T cell receptor beta chains from the same sample are listed, as sequenced in a study of cytomegalovirus exposure and HLA in healthy donors. In the PCR, 60 Vbeta and 13 Jbeta primers were used. Libraries were prepared by immunoSEQ multiplex PCR; TCRdb keeps only in-frame clonotypes and omits some of them. The top ten clones hold around 1.2% of a sample with 130,000 or so clones, 60% to 80% of them seen once. Material for sequencing was PBMCs. The receptors originated from a man aged 50 to 59 in good health and CMV-seronegative.

This chain links TRBV5-6 with TRBJ2-1; 9 nucleotides line up with TRBD2. The junction had 7 bases not matched to a gene; V was cut back by 4 bases and J by 2 bases. Per germline, CDR1 SGHDT and CDR2 YYEEEE. This CDR3 is 16 amino acids long. CDR3 residues: CASSLEGGRAYNEQFF. The CDR3 bases are TGTGCCAGCAGCCTCGAGGGCGGGAGGGCCTACAATGAGCAGTTCTTC.

The chain combines TRBV7-8 with TRBJ1-4, with 10 bases aligning to TRBD1. The CDR3 runs 15 residues. V was clipped by 4 bases and J by 7 bases; unmatched bases: 6. Per the germline V gene, CDR1 is SGHVS and CDR2 is FQNEAQ. CDR3 sequence: CASSSRTGGLEKLFF. In DNA, the CDR3 is TGTGCCAGCAGCTCGAGGACAGGGGGACTTGAAAAACTGTTTTTT. The complete variable domain, with remaining parts taken from reference TRBV7-8 and TRBJ1-4, reads GAGVSQSPRYKVAKRGQDVALRCDPISGHVSLFWYQQALGQGPEFLTYFQNEAQLDKSGLPSDRFFAERPEGSVSTLKIQRTQQEDSAVYLCASSSRTGGLEKLFFGSGTQLSVL.

The genes are TRBV2 and TRBJ2-3; D remains ambiguous. Trimming left V 6 bases short and J 1 base short, with 11 bases between. The CDR3 is 14 residues long. Germline-derived CDR1 and CDR2 are SNHLY and FYNNEI. CDR3 amino acids: CASRVRGGTDTQYF. CDR3 sequence (DNA): TGTGCCAGCAGAGTACGAGGTGGCACAGATACGCAGTATTTT.

The rearrangement uses TRBV5-4 and TRBJ2-1, with D perhaps TRBD1 (6 bases). Germline V gene data show CDR1 as SGHNT and CDR2 as YYREEE (reference sequence). The V end lost 3 bases, the J end lost 2 bases, and 9 bases lay between the germline ends. This CDR3 region has 14 residues. The CDR3, as DNA: TGTGCCAGCAGCTCAGGGACAACCTACAATGAGCAGTTCTTC. It encodes CASSSGTTYNEQFF.

The chain employs TRBV28 and TRBJ2-1; unclear D gene. The CDR3 is 13 amino acids. V was shortened by 7 bases and J by 6 bases, with 13 bases between the two germline ends. Looked up from germline, CDR1 is MDHEN and CDR2 is SYDVKM. In nucleotides, the CDR3 is TGTGCCAGCACCCTAAGCGCTCCCAATGAGCAGTTCTTC. Protein product: CASTLSAPNEQFF.

V usage is TRBV28 and J usage is TRBJ2-7; 8 bases align to TRBD1. V was pared by 7 bases and J by 4 bases, with 9 bases of the junction left unmatched. Looked up from germline, CDR1 is MDHEN and CDR2 is SYDVKM. The CDR3 is 14 residues long. Written as DNA, the CDR3 is TGTGCCAGCACCCCGGGACAGGATATGTACGAGCAGTACTTC. Protein product: CASTPGQDMYEQYF.

The chain uses TRBV9 and TRBJ2-5; 9 bases are a match to TRBD1. Matching the DNA end better, TRBJ2-7 makes the J call doubtful. Germline V gene lookup returns CDR1 SGDLS and CDR2 YYNGEE. The CDR3 has 14 residues. In DNA, the CDR3 is TGTGCCAGCAGCGTAGGACAGGGGGCCTACGAGCAGTACTTC. Translating it yields CASSVGQGAYEQYF.

The CDR3 loop is CASSLAVPRDEQFF. The CDR3 DNA is TGTGCCAGCAGCTTAGCGGTGCCGAGGGATGAGCAGTTCTTC. The chain couples TRBV7-8 to TRBJ2-1; tentative D call: TRBD2 (5 bases). Trimming stripped 0 bases from V and 8 bases from J, with 11 bases between. Germline V gene sequence: CDR1 SGHVS, CDR2 FQNEAQ. The CDR3 has 14 residues.

The CDR3 bases are TGTGCCAGCACCTACGTGGGCAGGGGAACCTACGAGCAGTACTTC. Its protein product is CASTYVGRGTYEQYF. V gene TRBV27 combines with J gene TRBJ2-7; TRBD1 is a possible D gene (6 bases). Germline lookup yields CDR1 MNHEY and CDR2 SMNVEV (reference sequence). V shed 7 bases and J shed 2 bases, with 18 bases lying between them. The CDR3 is 15 amino acids.

The V call is TRBV28, the J call TRBJ1-1; the D gene is possibly TRBD1 (5 bases). V was clipped by 4 bases and J by 0 bases, with 9 bases between them. This CDR3 region has 14 residues. Germline CDR1 is MDHEN and CDR2 is SYDVKM. The CDR3 DNA sequence: TGTGCCAGCAGTTCACAGGTCGTGAACACTGAAGCTTTCTTT. The encoded protein is CASSSQVVNTEAFF.

The rearrangement uses TRBV6-5 and TRBJ1-6; 7 positions match TRBD1. CDR3 size: 11 residues. The V segment lost 11 bases and the J segment 9 bases; nucleotides outside the gene matches: 4. Germline V gene lookup returns CDR1 MNHEY and CDR2 SVGAGI. This CDR3 reads CARTGGSPLHF. The CDR3 DNA sequence: TGTGCCCGGACAGGAGGTTCACCCCTCCACTTT.